The 5 T cell receptor beta chains given below trace back to one sample, sequenced in a study of OX40 agonist ivuxolimab in advanced cancers. Sequenced by immunoSEQ multiplex PCR; TCRdb stores in-frame clones only, minus some. Altogether tens of thousands of clones are present, roughly nine tenths being singletons, with the ten largest covering 13% to 15%. The material sequenced was CD4+ or CD8+ T cells sorted from blood, taken in a trial of the OX40 agonist ivuxolimab. All receptors derive from an adult with an advanced solid tumor such as melanoma, head and neck, liver or kidney cancer.

The rearrangement joins TRBV30 to TRBJ2-3; 7 bases agree with TRBD2. V shed 0 bases, J shed 2 bases, and the junction held 11 bases outside the gene matches. This CDR3 spans 17 amino acids. Germline CDR1 reads GTSNPN; CDR2 reads SVGIG (reference sequence). The CDR3 nucleotides are TGTGCCTGGAGTGTATTTGGGCGGGAGCTAGACACAGATACGCAGTATTTT. Protein: CAWSVFGRELDTDTQYF.

This chain joins TRBV7-8 and TRBJ2-2, with D tentatively TRBD1 or TRBD2 (5 bases each). The germline V and J ends were trimmed by 3 bases and 1 base, with 15 bases remaining between them. CDR1 is SGHVS and CDR2 is FQNEAQ in the germline V gene. The length of the CDR3 is 17 residues. DNA for the CDR3: TGTGCCAGCAGCTTGAGGATTTCGGGGCTGAACACCGGGGAGCTGTTTTTT. The encoded protein is CASSLRISGLNTGELFF.

This chain connects TRBV15 to TRBJ2-1; no definite D call. The germline gives CDR1 LNHNV, CDR2 YYDKDF (reference sequence). The CDR3 has 13 residues. The germline V and J ends were trimmed by 8 bases and 0 bases, with 8 bases remaining between them. The CDR3 protein is CATAPSSYNEQFF. The CDR3 nucleotides are TGTGCCACCGCCCCGAGCTCCTACAATGAGCAGTTCTTC.

This chain links TRBV6-6 with TRBJ2-7, with 7 positions matching TRBD1. V dropped 7 bases and J dropped 3; count of bases not matched to a gene: 9. This CDR3 has 14 amino acids. CDR1 and CDR2 from the germline V gene are MNHNY and SVGAGI (reference sequence). CDR3 sequence (DNA): TGTGCCAGCACTTCGGACAGGTACTTCTACGAGCAGTACTTC. Translating it yields CASTSDRYFYEQYF.

This chain connects TRBV6-1 to TRBJ2-3, with 8 bases that match TRBD1. The ends lost 5 bases at V and 3 bases at J; junction bases unmatched: 7. In germline, CDR1 is MNHNS, CDR2 SASEGT. The CDR3 length is 15 residues. For the CDR3, the DNA is TGTGCCAGCAGTAAGACAGGGGAGGTAACAGATACGCAGTATTTT. It encodes CASSKTGEVTDTQYF.